Following are 27 T cell receptor beta chains from one sample sequenced in a study of blood T cell repertoires in COVID-19. Measured with immunoSEQ multiplex PCR; TCRdb has only the in-frame clones, and not every one. The top ten hold 12% of the sample, which has 200,000 to 250,000 clones, 70% to 90% seen once. Sequencing was done on a sample of peripheral blood. These receptors originate from a woman between 18 and 29 years old who had recovered from COVID-19.

The V gene is TRBV25-1, the J gene TRBJ2-5; TRBD1 matches 8 bases. Trimming removed 6 bases from V and 2 bases from J; junction bases left unmatched: 11. Germline V gene lookup returns CDR1 MGHDK and CDR2 SYGVNS. The CDR3 is made up of 16 amino acids. The CDR3 spells CASRGVTGDRQETQYF. In DNA form, the CDR3 reads TGTGCCAGCAGGGGGGTGACAGGGGATAGGCAAGAGACCCAGTACTTC.

The chain is built from TRBV19 and TRBJ1-4; unclear D gene. Between the trimmed V and J ends, which lost 7 bases and 4 bases, there was a span of 16 bases. This CDR3 has 15 amino acids. Germline values: CDR1 LNHDA, CDR2 SQIVND (reference sequence). This chain's CDR3 is CASTRQAGLNEKLFF. For the CDR3, the DNA is TGTGCCAGTACCCGGCAGGCAGGCCTTAATGAAAAACTGTTTTTT.

This chain links TRBV4-1 with TRBJ1-1, with a tentative D call TRBD1 (6 bases). The CDR3 is made up of 14 amino acids. From germline, CDR1 is MGHRA and CDR2 YSYEKL. Trimming removed 0 bases from V and 7 bases from J, with 12 bases in between. CDR3 sequence: CASSQDSGVGEAFF. In DNA, the CDR3 is TGCGCCAGCAGCCAAGATTCAGGGGTGGGTGAAGCTTTCTTT.

This clone showed up just once. The chain combines TRBV7-2 with TRBJ1-1, with TRBD1 identical over 7 bases. Germline-derived CDR1 and CDR2 are SGHTA and FQGNSA. The CDR3 runs 16 residues. V lost 5 bases and J lost 0; bases outside the gene matches: 9. In DNA, the CDR3 is TGTGCCAGCAGCGCCTTACTACAGGGGATGAACACTGAAGCTTTCTTT. Its translation is CASSALLQGMNTEAFF.

The V gene is TRBV27, the J gene TRBJ2-7, with 10 bases identical to TRBD1. This CDR3 is built from 15 residues. CDR1 is MNHEY, CDR2 SMNVEV, per germline (reference sequence). The V gene end was trimmed by 5 bases and the J gene end by 5 bases; junction bases not matched to a gene: 9. The CDR3 DNA is TGTGCCAGCAGTGCTGCGGGACAGGGGATCCACGAGCAGTACTTC. Translation gives CASSAAGQGIHEQYF.

The chain couples TRBV4-2 to TRBJ2-1; D is ambiguous. Germline V lookup: CDR1 LGHNA, CDR2 YNFKEQ. The CDR3 is 15 residues long. Trimming removed 4 bases at V and 5 bases at J, with 15 bases between. CDR3 in amino acids: CASSRADANDNEQFF. For the CDR3, the DNA is TGTGCCAGCAGCCGGGCTGACGCTAACGACAATGAGCAGTTCTTC.

V is TRBV19 and J is TRBJ1-4, with D hard to call. Trimming removed 3 bases at V and 6 bases at J, with 11 bases between. Per germline, CDR1 LNHDA and CDR2 SQIVND (reference sequence). The CDR3 is 14 amino acids. CDR3 nucleotides: TGTGCCAGTAGTATTTTCGGCAGCGATGAAAAACTGTTTTTT. This encodes CASSIFGSDEKLFF.

The rearrangement uses TRBV9 and TRBJ2-1, with D maybe TRBD2 (5 bases). Germline lookup yields CDR1 SGDLS and CDR2 YYNGEE. V gave up 4 bases and J gave up 7 bases, with 12 bases separating them. This CDR3 has 13 amino acids. The CDR3 sequence is CASSRGVGNEQFF. The CDR3, as DNA: TGTGCCAGCAGCCGGGGAGTGGGGAATGAGCAGTTCTTC.

The rearrangement links TRBV7-7 to TRBJ1-1; D is unclear. Germline CDR1 and CDR2: SSHAT and FNYEAQ (reference sequence). Trimming took 2 bases from V and 8 from J, leaving 12 bases between them. The CDR3 totals 13 residues. DNA of the CDR3: TGTGCCAGCAGCTTATCAGTCGCGACAGAAGCTTTCTTT. Its protein is CASSLSVATEAFF.

The chain has TRBV11-2 and TRBJ1-5; D is undetermined. V lost 9 bases to trimming and J lost 4 bases, with 10 bases between them. CDR1 SGHAT and CDR2 FQNNGV come from the germline V gene. The CDR3 covers 12 residues. CDR3 bases: TGTGCCAGTCGAGACGGGAATCAGCCCCAGCATTTT. Protein product: CASRDGNQPQHF. Combining the CDR3 with reference TRBV11-2 and TRBJ1-5 gives the whole variable domain EAGVAQSPRYKIIEKRQSVAFWCNPISGHATLYWYQQILGQGPKLLIQFQNNGVVDDSQLPKDRFSAERLKGVDSTLKIQPAKLEDSAVYLCASRDGNQPQHFGDGTRLSIL.

The rearrangement uses TRBV7-2 and TRBJ1-5; D is uncertain. Germline assignment: CDR1 SGHTA and CDR2 FQGNSA. The CDR3 length is 14 residues. Trimming removed 5 bases from V and 2 bases from J, with 10 bases in between. CDR3 protein: CASSPQNGNQPQHF. CDR3 bases: TGTGCCAGCAGCCCTCAGAACGGCAATCAGCCCCAGCATTTT.

The genes are TRBV6-5 and TRBJ2-7; no reliable D call. This CDR3 has 11 amino acids. CDR1 and CDR2 (germline): MNHEY, SVGAGI. CDR3 DNA sequence: TGTGCTACACACAGCTCCTACGAGCAGTACTTC. Translation gives CATHSSYEQYF.

Only one count was recorded for this clone. The V and J genes are TRBV19 and TRBJ1-2; the D is unclear. The ends were cut back, 8 bases at V and 8 bases at J, with 9 bases in the middle. The germline V gene encodes CDR1 LNHDA and CDR2 SQIVND (reference sequence). There are 10 residues in the CDR3. CDR3 protein: CASGGRGYTF. CDR3 nucleotides: TGTGCCAGTGGAGGCCGGGGCTACACCTTC.

The chain employs TRBV30 and TRBJ1-2; no clear D gene. The CDR3 consists of 13 residues. V shed 0 bases and J shed 7 bases, with 12 bases lying between them. Germline loops: CDR1 GTSNPN, CDR2 SVGIG (reference sequence). In DNA, the CDR3 is TGTGCCTGGAGTGTGGCGGCCGTACTTGGCTACACCTTC. Translation: CAWSVAAVLGYTF. Looking up the rest from reference TRBV30 and TRBJ1-2 gives the full variable domain: SQTIHQWPATLVQPVGSPLSLECTVEGTSNPNLYWYRQAAGRGLQLLFYSVGIGQISSEVPQNLSASRPQDRQFILSSKKLLLSDSGFYLCAWSVAAVLGYTFGSGTRLTVV.

This clone has only one observation. V gene TRBV7-9 combines with J gene TRBJ1-1; TRBD1 is a possible D gene (6 bases). Trimming took 5 bases from V and 1 from J, leaving 14 bases between them. Germline V lookup: CDR1 SEHNR, CDR2 FQNEAQ (reference sequence). The CDR3 totals 15 residues. The CDR3 nucleotides read TGTGCCAGCAGCAATCTACGGACAGAGAACACTGAAGCTTTCTTT. Translated: CASSNLRTENTEAFF.

The V and J genes are TRBV19 and TRBJ2-5, with a tentative D call TRBD1 (6 bases). The V end lost 11 bases, the J end lost 2 bases, and 21 bases lay between the germline ends. Looked up from germline, CDR1 is LNHDA and CDR2 is SQIVND (reference sequence). CDR3 length: 15 amino acids. CDR3 region: CALFLNWGQQETQYF. The CDR3, as DNA: TGTGCCCTCTTTTTAAACTGGGGGCAACAAGAGACCCAGTACTTC.

The chain uses TRBV29-1 and TRBJ2-4; TRBD1 aligns across 10 bases. Looked up from germline, CDR1 is SQVTM and CDR2 is ANQGSEA. V shed 4 bases and J 8 bases; nucleotides not matched to a gene: 5. The CDR3 contains 13 residues. This CDR3 reads CSVVKGQGHIQYF. The CDR3 DNA is TGCAGCGTTGTCAAGGGACAGGGGCACATTCAGTACTTC.

J is TRBJ2-2 and V is TRBV28, with D possibly being TRBD1 (7 bases). V was cut by 3 bases and J by 5 bases, with 13 bases left in between. This CDR3 comprises 15 residues. CDR1 and CDR2 from the germline V gene are MDHEN and SYDVKM. CDR3 sequence: CASSFVQGGTGELFF. The CDR3 bases are TGTGCCAGCAGTTTTGTCCAGGGGGGTACCGGGGAGCTGTTTTTT.

V usage is TRBV11-2 and J usage is TRBJ2-3; D is unclear. The CDR3 totals 13 residues. The germline V gene has CDR1 SGHAT and CDR2 FQNNGV. With 0 bases removed from V and 6 bases from J, the gap between germline ends came to 7 bases. The chain's CDR3 is CASSLDLSDTQYF. In nucleotides, the CDR3 is TGTGCCAGCAGCTTAGATCTGTCCGATACGCAGTATTTT.

The CDR3 loop reads CASSDPDITTEAFF. The CDR3 DNA reads TGTGCCAGCAGTGATCCCGACATAACCACTGAAGCTTTCTTT. The gene calls are TRBV25-1 and TRBJ1-1; the D is unclear. The V end was cut by 3 bases, the J end by 4 bases, with 12 bases between. Germline V CDR1 and CDR2: MGHDK, SYGVNS. CDR3 length equals 14 residues.

This chain links TRBV11-2 with TRBJ2-1; D may be TRBD2 (6 bases). This CDR3 spans 14 amino acids. The germline V and J ends were trimmed by 3 bases and 4 bases, with 10 bases remaining between them. Per germline, CDR1 SGHAT and CDR2 FQNNGV. The CDR3 coding sequence is TGTGCCAGCAGCTTCATAAGCGGGTACAATGAGCAGTTCTTC. Translating it yields CASSFISGYNEQFF.

V usage is TRBV28 and J usage is TRBJ1-1; D unclear. V was shortened by 8 bases and J by 0 bases, with 13 bases between the two germline ends. The CDR3 has 14 amino acids. In germline, CDR1 is MDHEN, CDR2 SYDVKM. The CDR3 loop reads CASVGSPMNTEAFF. CDR3 coding DNA: TGTGCCAGCGTAGGGAGCCCCATGAACACTGAAGCTTTCTTT.

This rearrangement joins TRBV5-1 to TRBJ2-7; 13 bases align to TRBD2. The germline V gene encodes CDR1 SGHRS and CDR2 YFSETQ. The CDR3 totals 16 residues. With V trimmed by 4 bases and J by 0 bases, 4 bases remained unmatched. The CDR3 here is CASSPGLAGASYEQYF. For the CDR3, the DNA is TGCGCCAGCAGCCCCGGACTAGCGGGGGCCTCCTACGAGCAGTACTTC. The complete variable domain, with remaining parts taken from reference TRBV5-1 and TRBJ2-7, reads KAGVTQTPRYLIKTRGQQVTLSCSPISGHRSVSWYQQTPGQGLQFLFEYFSETQRNKGNFPGRFSGRQFSNSRSEMNVSTLELGDSALYLCASSPGLAGASYEQYFGPGTRLTVT.

This clone was recorded a few times. The genes are TRBV15 and TRBJ1-6, with D maybe TRBD1 (6 bases). There are 19 residues in the CDR3. Trimming removed 1 base from V and 9 bases from J, with 25 bases in between. Germline V lookup: CDR1 LNHNV, CDR2 YYDKDF (reference sequence). This chain's CDR3 is CATSRALTTGHPRSSPLHF. CDR3 nucleotides: TGTGCCACCAGCAGAGCACTGACGACAGGACACCCGAGGAGTTCACCCCTCCACTTT.

This clone was recorded a few times. CDR3 loop: CASSPPSGRGVEQYF. CDR3 sequence (DNA): TGTGCCAGCTCACCACCTAGCGGGAGGGGAGTCGAGCAGTACTTC. The chain recombines TRBV18 with TRBJ2-7; TRBD2 matches 11 bases. V lost 0 bases, J lost 6 bases, and 4 bases stayed unmatched. The CDR3 runs 15 residues. The germline V gene encodes CDR1 KGHSH and CDR2 LQKENI.

This clone was recorded only once. J is TRBJ2-5 and V is TRBV5-4, with no clear D. Germline CDR1 SGHNT, CDR2 YYREEE (reference sequence). This CDR3 is 13 amino acids long. V gave up 1 base and J gave up 7 bases, with 11 bases separating them. CDR3 in DNA: TGTGCCAGCAGCTTGTCCCCCCCAGGGACCCAGTACTTC. Its translation is CASSLSPPGTQYF.

This sequence joins TRBV4-3 and TRBJ2-7, with 7 bases identical to TRBD2. The germline V gene has CDR1 LGHNA and CDR2 YSLEER. The CDR3 loop spans 14 amino acids. Trimming took 5 bases from V and 5 from J; bases not matched to a gene: 9. The CDR3 DNA sequence: TGCGCCAGCAGCTCCGGACTAGGAGTCAACGAGCAGTACTTC. It codes for CASSSGLGVNEQYF.